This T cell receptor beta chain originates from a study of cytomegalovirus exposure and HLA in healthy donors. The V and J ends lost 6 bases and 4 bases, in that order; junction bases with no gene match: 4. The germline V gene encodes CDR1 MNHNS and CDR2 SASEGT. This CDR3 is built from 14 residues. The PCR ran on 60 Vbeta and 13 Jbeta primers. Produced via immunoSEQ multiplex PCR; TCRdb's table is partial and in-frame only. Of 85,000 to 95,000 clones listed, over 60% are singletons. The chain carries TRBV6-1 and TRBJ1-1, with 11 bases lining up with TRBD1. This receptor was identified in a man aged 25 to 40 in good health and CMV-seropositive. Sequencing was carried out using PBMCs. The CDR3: CASRAGTGGTEAFF. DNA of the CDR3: TGTGCCAGCAGGGCTGGGACAGGGGGCACTGAAGCTTTCTTT.